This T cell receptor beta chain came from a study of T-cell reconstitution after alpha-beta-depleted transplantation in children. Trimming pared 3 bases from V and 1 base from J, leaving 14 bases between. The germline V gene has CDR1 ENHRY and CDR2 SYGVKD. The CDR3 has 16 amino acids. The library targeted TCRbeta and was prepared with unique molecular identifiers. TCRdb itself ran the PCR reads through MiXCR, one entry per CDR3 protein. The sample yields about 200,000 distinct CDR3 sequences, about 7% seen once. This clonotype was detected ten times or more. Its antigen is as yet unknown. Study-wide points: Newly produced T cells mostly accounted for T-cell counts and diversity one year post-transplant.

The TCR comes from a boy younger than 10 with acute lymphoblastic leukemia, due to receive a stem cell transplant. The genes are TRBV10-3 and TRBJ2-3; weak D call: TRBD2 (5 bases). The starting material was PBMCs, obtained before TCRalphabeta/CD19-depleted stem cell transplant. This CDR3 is CAISDVVGEGTDTQYF. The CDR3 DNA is TGTGCCATCAGTGATGTCGTGGGAGAAGGCACAGATACGCAGTATTTT.